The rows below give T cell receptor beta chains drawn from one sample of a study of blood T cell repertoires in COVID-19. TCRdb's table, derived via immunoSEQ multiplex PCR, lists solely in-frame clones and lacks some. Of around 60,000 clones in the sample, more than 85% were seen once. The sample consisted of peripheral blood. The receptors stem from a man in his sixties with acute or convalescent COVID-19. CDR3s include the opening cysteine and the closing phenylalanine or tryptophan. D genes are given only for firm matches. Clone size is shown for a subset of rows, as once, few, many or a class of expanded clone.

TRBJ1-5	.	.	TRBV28	CASKGAGQPQHF	TGTGCCAGCAAAGGGGCAGGGCAGCCCCAGCATTTT
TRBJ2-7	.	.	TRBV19	CASKAPGDNSYEQYF	TGTGCCAGTAAGGCGCCGGGAGATAATTCTTACGAGCAGTACTTC
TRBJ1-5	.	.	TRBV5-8	CASSLGTGFHNQPQHF	TGTGCCAGCAGCTTGGGAACAGGTTTTCACAATCAGCCCCAGCATTTT
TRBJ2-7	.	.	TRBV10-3	CASAEGSYEQYF	TGTGCCAGCGCAGAGGGATCCTACGAGCAGTACTTC
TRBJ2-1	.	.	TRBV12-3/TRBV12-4	CASRTDGNEQFF	TGTGCCAGCAGGACAGATGGGAATGAGCAGTTCTTC
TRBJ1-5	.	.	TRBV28	CASTAGGLYQPQHF	TGTGCCAGCACCGCCGGTGGGCTCTATCAGCCCCAGCATTTT
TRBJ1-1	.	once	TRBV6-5	CASSPPAGVNTEAFF	TGTGCCAGCAGCCCACCGGCAGGGGTGAACACTGAAGCTTTCTTT
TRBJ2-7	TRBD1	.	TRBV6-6	CASIEAGGYEQYF	TGTGCCAGCATTGAGGCAGGGGGCTACGAGCAGTACTTC
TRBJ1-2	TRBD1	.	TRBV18	CASSPLRQGDGYTF	TGTGCCAGCTCACCACTCAGACAGGGAGATGGCTACACCTTC
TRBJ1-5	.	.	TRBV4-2	CASSQVKEAGGNQPQHF	TGTGCCAGCAGCCAAGTCAAGGAGGCGGGCGGCAATCAGCCCCAGCATTTT
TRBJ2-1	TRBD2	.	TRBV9	CASSVDGRLAGPFYNEQFF	TGTGCCAGCAGCGTAGACGGGAGGCTAGCGGGACCGTTCTACAATGAGCAGTTCTTC
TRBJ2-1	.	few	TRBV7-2	CASSLEWAVPYNEQFF	TGTGCCAGCAGCTTAGAATGGGCAGTCCCCTACAATGAGCAGTTCTTC
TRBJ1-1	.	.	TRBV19	CASSSRPPGGTEAFF	TGTGCCAGTAGTTCCAGACCCCCGGGGGGCACTGAAGCTTTCTTT
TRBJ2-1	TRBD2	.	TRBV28	CASSLTRGLAGGGNEQFF	TGTGCCAGCAGTTTAACTAGGGGACTAGCGGGAGGAGGGAATGAGCAGTTCTTC
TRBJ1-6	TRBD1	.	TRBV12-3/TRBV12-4	CASSWTGSSPLHF	TGTGCCAGCAGTTGGACAGGCTCATCACCCCTCCACTTT
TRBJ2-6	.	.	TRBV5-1	CASSLSRPSGANVLTF	TGCGCCAGCAGCTTGTCTCGTCCCTCTGGGGCCAACGTCCTGACTTTC
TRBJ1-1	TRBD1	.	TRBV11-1	CASSPGTGGVNTEAFF	TGTGCCAGCAGTCCCGGGACAGGGGGTGTGAACACTGAAGCTTTCTTT
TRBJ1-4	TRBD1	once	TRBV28	CASSSDRVESREKLFF	TGTGCCAGCAGTTCGGACAGGGTTGAGTCGCGGGAAAAACTGTTTTTT
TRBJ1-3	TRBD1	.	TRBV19	CASTPGGMSSGNTIYF	TGTGCCAGCACTCCAGGGGGGATGAGCTCTGGAAACACCATATATTTT
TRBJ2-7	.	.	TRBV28	CASSLGSGLASYEQYF	TGTGCCAGCAGTTTAGGGTCTGGGCTAGCGAGTTACGAGCAGTACTTC
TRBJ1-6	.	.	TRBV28	CASTRPSGLYDYNSPLHF	TGTGCCAGCACCCGTCCGAGTGGACTTTATGATTATAATTCACCCCTCCACTTT
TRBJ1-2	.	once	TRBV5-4	CASRAVGGATFGYTF	TGTGCCAGCAGGGCCGTAGGCGGTGCGACCTTCGGCTACACCTTC
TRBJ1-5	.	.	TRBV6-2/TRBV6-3	CASSYAGYGNQPQHF	TGTGCCAGCAGTTACGCAGGGTATGGCAATCAGCCCCAGCATTTT
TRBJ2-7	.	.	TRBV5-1	CASSLDSVYEQYF	TGCGCCAGCAGCTTAGACAGCGTCTACGAGCAGTACTTC
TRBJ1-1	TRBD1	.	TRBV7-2	CASSLTGGNTEAFF	TGTGCCAGCAGCTTAACAGGGGGTAACACTGAAGCTTTCTTT
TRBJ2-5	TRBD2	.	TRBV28	CASSPPGGLETQYF	TGTGCCAGCAGCCCCCCGGGAGGGCTGGAGACCCAGTACTTC
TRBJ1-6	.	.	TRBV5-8	CASSLSESSYNSPLHF	TGTGCCAGCAGCTTGAGCGAGAGCTCCTATAATTCACCCCTCCACTTT
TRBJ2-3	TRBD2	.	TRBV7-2	CASSLPSGISDTQYF	TGTGCCAGCAGCTTACCTAGCGGGATATCAGATACGCAGTATTTT
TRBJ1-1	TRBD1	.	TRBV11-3	CASSFGQASTEAFF	TGTGCCAGCAGCTTTGGACAGGCCTCCACTGAAGCTTTCTTT
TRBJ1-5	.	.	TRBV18	CASSSNGVGGNQPQHF	TGTGCCAGCTCCTCCAACGGGGTCGGGGGCAATCAGCCCCAGCATTTT
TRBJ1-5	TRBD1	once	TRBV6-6	CASKIQGEGNQPQHF	TGTGCCAGCAAAATTCAGGGGGAAGGCAATCAGCCCCAGCATTTT
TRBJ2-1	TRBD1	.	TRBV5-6	CASRYRGEQFF	TGTGCCAGCAGATACAGGGGTGAGCAGTTCTTC
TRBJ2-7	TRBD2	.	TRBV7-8	CASRGGFSSWEQYF	TGTGCCAGCAGGGGGGGGTTTAGCTCGTGGGAGCAGTACTTC
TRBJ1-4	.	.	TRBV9	CASSSGRVMGEKLFF	TGTGCCAGCAGCTCCGGGAGGGTGATGGGTGAAAAACTGTTTTTT
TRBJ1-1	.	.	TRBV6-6	CATTGGRNTEAFF	TGTGCCACCACGGGGGGGCGGAACACTGAAGCTTTCTTT
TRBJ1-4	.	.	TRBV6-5	CATRGGRVVEKLFF	TGTGCCACCCGCGGGGGGCGCGTTGTTGAAAAACTGTTTTTT
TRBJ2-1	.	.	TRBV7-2	CASSSYRNEQFF	TGTGCCAGCAGCTCCTACCGCAATGAGCAGTTCTTC
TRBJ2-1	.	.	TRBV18	CASSPANNNEQFF	TGTGCCAGCTCACCAGCGAATAACAATGAGCAGTTCTTC
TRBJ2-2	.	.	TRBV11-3	CASSLGPGYGELFF	TGTGCCAGCAGCTTAGGACCGGGGTACGGGGAGCTGTTTTTT
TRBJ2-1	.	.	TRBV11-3	CASSPGRAGPNNEQFF	TGTGCCAGCAGCCCCGGACGGGCGGGTCCCAACAATGAGCAGTTCTTC
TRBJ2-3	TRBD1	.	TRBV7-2	CASSLVDRRTDTQYF	TGTGCCAGCAGCTTAGTGGACAGGCGCACAGATACGCAGTATTTT
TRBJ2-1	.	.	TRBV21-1	CASSKEGVYNEQFF	TGTGCCAGCAGCAAAGAGGGGGTATACAATGAGCAGTTCTTC
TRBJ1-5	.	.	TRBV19	CASSIEQAYSNQPQHF	TGTGCCAGTAGTATAGAGCAGGCTTATAGCAATCAGCCCCAGCATTTT
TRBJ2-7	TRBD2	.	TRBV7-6	CASSLGTSGSYAYEQYF	TGTGCCAGCAGCTTAGGGACTAGTGGGTCTTACGCTTACGAGCAGTACTTC
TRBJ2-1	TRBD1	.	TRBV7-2	CASSLAGTGSDEQFF	TGTGCCAGCAGCTTAGCCGGGACAGGGTCGGATGAGCAGTTCTTC
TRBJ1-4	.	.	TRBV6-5	CASGMAGSRNEKLFF	TGTGCCAGCGGGATGGCAGGGTCCCGTAATGAAAAACTGTTTTTT
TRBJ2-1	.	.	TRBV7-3	CASSESGTLSYNEQFF	TGTGCCAGCAGTGAATCCGGGACACTCTCCTACAATGAGCAGTTCTTC
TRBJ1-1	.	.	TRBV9	CASSFLLSGGGDEAFF	TGTGCCAGCAGCTTCCTACTCAGTGGGGGAGGGGATGAAGCTTTCTTT
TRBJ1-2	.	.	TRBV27	CASPKGYTF	TGTGCCAGCCCTAAGGGCTACACCTTC
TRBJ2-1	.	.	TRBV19	CASSILASRNEQFF	TGTGCCAGTAGTATCCTAGCTTCAAGAAATGAGCAGTTCTTC
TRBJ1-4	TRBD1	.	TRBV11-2	CASSRDRDEKLFF	TGTGCCAGCAGCAGGGACAGGGATGAAAAACTGTTTTTT
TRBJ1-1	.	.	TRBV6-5	CASSYGQMNTEAFF	TGTGCCAGCAGTTACGGTCAGATGAACACTGAAGCTTTCTTT
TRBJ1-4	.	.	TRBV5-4	CASSFDQGKNEKLFF	TGTGCCAGCAGCTTTGATCAGGGGAAAAATGAAAAACTGTTTTTT
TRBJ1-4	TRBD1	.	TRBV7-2	CASSVHRGMAEKLFF	TGTGCCAGCAGCGTCCACAGGGGTATGGCTGAAAAACTGTTTTTT